What follows are 14 T cell receptor beta chains derived from one specimen sequenced in a study of T-cell memory formation after mild COVID-19. TCRdb itself ran the 5' RACE reads through MiXCR, one entry per CDR3 protein. Of 550,000 to 700,000 distinct CDR3 sequences in the sample, approximately 18% are singletons; the top ten hold 12%. Sequencing was performed on PBMCs or a T cell subset sorted from them (not recorded which). Receptors originate from an adult woman who had mild COVID-19 (a few samples of this study predate the infection). Cell type and time point are not known.

This clonotype was counted only a few times. The rearrangement uses TRBV24-1 and TRBJ2-1, with 8 positions matching TRBD2. The CDR3 length is 17 residues. The germline CDR1 and CDR2 sequences are KGHDR and SFDVKD. The V segment lost 1 base and the J segment 10 bases; nucleotides outside the gene matches: 14. The CDR3: CATSDFETSGRLAEQFF. The DNA of the CDR3 is TGTGCCACCAGTGATTTTGAAACTAGCGGTCGTTTGGCCGAGCAGTTCTTC.

This clonotype was observed a few times. The J gene is TRBJ2-1, the V gene TRBV7-9, with TRBD1 matching 7 bases. With 5 bases clipped from V and 8 bases from J, the junction kept 12 bases outside the gene matches. Germline CDR1 and CDR2: SEHNR and FQNEAQ (reference sequence). This CDR3 contains 15 residues. CDR3 region: CASSPSYRGRDEQFF. As DNA, the CDR3 is TGTGCCAGCAGCCCATCATACAGGGGAAGGGATGAGCAGTTCTTC.

The chain joins TRBV27 to TRBJ2-7, with 10 nucleotides matching TRBD1. This CDR3 is 16 amino acids long. Losses at the gene ends were 5 bases for V and 4 bases for J; bases not matched to a gene: 11. CDR1 and CDR2 (germline): MNHEY, SMNVEV (reference sequence). The CDR3 region has the DNA TGTGCCAGCAGTAGCCCTTGGACAGGGGGGGAGTACGAGCAGTACTTC. This translates into CASSSPWTGGEYEQYF.

This clonotype was seen a handful of times. The chain employs TRBV5-6 and TRBJ2-1; no definite D call. CDR1 and CDR2 (germline): SGHDT, YYEEEE. The CDR3 is 13 residues long. Trimming removed 3 bases from V and 10 bases from J, with 14 bases in between. DNA of the CDR3: TGTGCCAGCAGCTCGGACCTGCATTGGGAGCAGTTCTTC. It encodes CASSSDLHWEQFF.

The J gene is TRBJ2-3, the V gene TRBV24-1; 10 bases agree with TRBD2. V shed 4 bases and J 6 bases; nucleotides not matched to a gene: 12. The CDR3 contains 17 residues. Germline V lookup: CDR1 KGHDR, CDR2 SFDVKD. The CDR3 is CATSEQGLAEGWDTQYF. Written as DNA, the CDR3 is TGTGCCACCAGTGAACAAGGACTAGCGGAGGGATGGGATACGCAGTATTTT.

The V and J genes are TRBV5-1 and TRBJ1-1, with D uncertain. The CDR3 has 13 residues. The germline V gene has CDR1 SGHRS and CDR2 YFSETQ. Trimming removed 4 bases from V and 1 base from J, with 8 bases in between. CDR3 residues: CASSDRKNTEAFF. The CDR3 bases are TGCGCCAGCAGCGATCGGAAGAACACTGAAGCTTTCTTT.

This clonotype was detected only a few times. CDR3 sequence: CASGTGGSTDTQYF. DNA of the CDR3: TGTGCCAGCGGCACAGGGGGCTCGACAGATACGCAGTATTTT. The chain joins TRBV11-3 to TRBJ2-3; 9 bases map to TRBD1. The germline V gene encodes CDR1 SGHNT and CDR2 YENEEA. This CDR3 has 14 amino acids. Unmatched junction bases numbered 6, after V lost 8 bases and J lost 3 bases.

A few counts support this clonotype. V and J are TRBV7-2 and TRBJ2-5; 9 bases line up with TRBD1. The CDR3 spans 15 residues. Germline values: CDR1 SGHTA, CDR2 FQGNSA. V dropped 5 bases and J dropped 4; count of bases not matched to a gene: 8. Here the CDR3 reads CASSRTGGWGETQYF. DNA for the CDR3: TGTGCCAGCAGCCGAACAGGGGGCTGGGGAGAGACCCAGTACTTC.

V and J are TRBV3-1 and TRBJ1-1; D gene unclear. CDR1 is LGHDT, CDR2 YNNKEL, per germline (reference sequence). V lost 4 bases to trimming and J lost 3 bases, with 12 bases between them. The CDR3 spans 14 residues. The CDR3: CASSPGSVDTEAFF. The CDR3, as DNA: TGTGCCAGCAGCCCCGGCTCGGTGGACACTGAAGCTTTCTTT.

J is TRBJ1-1 and V is TRBV20-1; D is uncertain. This CDR3 spans 11 amino acids. Germline V gives CDR1 DFQATT, CDR2 SNEGSKA (reference sequence). V dropped 7 bases and J dropped 1 base, with 7 bases sitting between them. CDR3 region: CSGKENTEAFF. The CDR3 DNA follows: TGCAGTGGAAAAGAGAACACTGAAGCTTTCTTT.

The sample holds a few counts of this clonotype. This chain links TRBV14 with TRBJ2-1, with TRBD2 matching over 14 bases. This CDR3 region has 17 residues. V was clipped by 5 bases and J by 6 bases; unmatched bases: 9. In germline, CDR1 is SGHDN, CDR2 FVKESK. The CDR3 protein is CASSEYSGLAGVNEQFF. The CDR3 nucleotides are TGTGCCAGCAGCGAATACTCGGGACTAGCGGGAGTCAATGAGCAGTTCTTC.

The chain links TRBV6-6 to TRBJ2-3; the match to TRBD2 covers 7 bases. The germline V gene encodes CDR1 MNHNY and CDR2 SVGAGI (reference sequence). This CDR3 comprises 15 residues. Losses at the gene ends were 5 bases for V and 0 bases for J; bases not matched to a gene: 5. The CDR3 spells CASSVAGFSTDTQYF. CDR3 DNA: TGTGCCAGCAGTGTAGCGGGTTTTAGCACAGATACGCAGTATTTT.

The chain has TRBV6-5 and TRBJ2-5, with a weak D call TRBD2 (6 bases). The CDR3 sequence is 17 residues long. Between the trimmed V and J ends, which lost 2 bases and 0 bases, there was a span of 16 bases. Looked up from germline, CDR1 is MNHEY and CDR2 is SVGAGI. DNA for the CDR3: TGTGCCAGCAGTTACGCTTTAATGGCGGGGCACCAAGAGACCCAGTACTTC. Translation gives CASSYALMAGHQETQYF.

This clonotype was recorded a few times. This chain uses TRBV29-1 with TRBJ2-5, with 8 bases that match TRBD2. CDR1 is SQVTM, CDR2 ANQGSEA, per germline. V shed 4 bases and J 3 bases; nucleotides not matched to a gene: 7. The CDR3 length is 14 residues. DNA for the CDR3: TGCAGCGTTGGATTGCAGCGGGAGAAAGAGACCCAGTACTTC. Translating gives CSVGLQREKETQYF. Full variable domain (outside the CDR3, taken from reference TRBV29-1 and TRBJ2-5): SAVISQKPSRDICQRGTSLTIQCQVDSQVTMMFWYRQQPGQSLTLIATANQGSEATYESGFVIDKFPISRPNLTFSTLTVSNMSPEDSSIYLCSVGLQREKETQYFGPGTRLLVL.